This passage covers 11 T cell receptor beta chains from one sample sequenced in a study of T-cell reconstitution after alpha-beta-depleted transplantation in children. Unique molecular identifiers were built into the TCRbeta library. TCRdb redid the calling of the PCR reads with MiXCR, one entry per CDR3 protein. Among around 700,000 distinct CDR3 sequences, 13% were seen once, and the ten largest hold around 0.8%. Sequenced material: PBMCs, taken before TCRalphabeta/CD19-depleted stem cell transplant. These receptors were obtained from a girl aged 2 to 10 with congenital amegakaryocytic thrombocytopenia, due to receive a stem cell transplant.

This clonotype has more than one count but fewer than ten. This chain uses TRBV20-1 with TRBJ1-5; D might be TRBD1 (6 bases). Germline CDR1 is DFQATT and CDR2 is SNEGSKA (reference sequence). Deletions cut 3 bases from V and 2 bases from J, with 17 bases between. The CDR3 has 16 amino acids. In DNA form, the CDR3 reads TGCAGTGCTAGCAGGGAGGGGACATCAGGCAATCAGCCCCAGCATTTT. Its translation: CSASREGTSGNQPQHF.

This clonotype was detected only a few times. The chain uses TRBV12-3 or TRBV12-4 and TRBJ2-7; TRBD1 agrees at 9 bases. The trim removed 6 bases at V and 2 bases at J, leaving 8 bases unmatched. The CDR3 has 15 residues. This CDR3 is CASSPGTGSPYEQYF. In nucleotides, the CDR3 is TGTGCCAGCAGCCCCGGGACAGGGTCACCCTACGAGCAGTACTTC.

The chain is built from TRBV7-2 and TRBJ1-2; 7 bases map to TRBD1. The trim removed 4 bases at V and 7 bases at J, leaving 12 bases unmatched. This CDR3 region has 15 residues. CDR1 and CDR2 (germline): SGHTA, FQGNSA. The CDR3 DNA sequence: TGTGCCAGCAGCTGGAGACAGGGAGTTACAGCTGGCTACACCTTC. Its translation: CASSWRQGVTAGYTF.

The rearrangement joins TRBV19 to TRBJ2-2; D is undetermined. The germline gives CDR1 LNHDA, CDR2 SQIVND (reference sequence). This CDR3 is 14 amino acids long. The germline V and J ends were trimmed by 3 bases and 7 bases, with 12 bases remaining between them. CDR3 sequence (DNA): TGTGCCAGTAGTATCGCGGAGTCGTACGGGGAGCTGTTTTTT. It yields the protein CASSIAESYGELFF.

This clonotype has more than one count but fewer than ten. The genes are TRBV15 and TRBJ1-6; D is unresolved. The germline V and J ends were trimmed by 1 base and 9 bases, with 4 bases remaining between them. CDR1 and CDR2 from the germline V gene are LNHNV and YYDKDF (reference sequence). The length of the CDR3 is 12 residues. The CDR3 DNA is TGTGCCACCAGCAGAGCCGGTTCACCCCTCCACTTT. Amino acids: CATSRAGSPLHF.

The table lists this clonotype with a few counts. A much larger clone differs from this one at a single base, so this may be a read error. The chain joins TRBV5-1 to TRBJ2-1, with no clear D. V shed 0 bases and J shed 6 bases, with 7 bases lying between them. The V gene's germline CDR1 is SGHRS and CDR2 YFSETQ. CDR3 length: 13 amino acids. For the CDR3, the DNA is TGCGCCAGCAGCTTGGACGGCTTCAATGAGCAGTTCTTC. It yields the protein CASSLDGFNEQFF.

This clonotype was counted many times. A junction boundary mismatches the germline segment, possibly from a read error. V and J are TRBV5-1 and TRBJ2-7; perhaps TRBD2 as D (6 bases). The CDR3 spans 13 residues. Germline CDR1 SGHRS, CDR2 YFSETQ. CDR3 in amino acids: CASSPRGTYEQYF. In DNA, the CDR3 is TGTGCCAGCAGTCCCCGGGGGACCTACGAGCAGTACTTC.

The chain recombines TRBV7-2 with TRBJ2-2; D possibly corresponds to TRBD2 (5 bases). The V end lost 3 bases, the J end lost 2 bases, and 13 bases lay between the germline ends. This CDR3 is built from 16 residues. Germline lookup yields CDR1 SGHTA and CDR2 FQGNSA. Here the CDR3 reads CASSFAGITNTGELFF. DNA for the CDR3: TGTGCCAGCAGCTTCGCCGGGATCACAAACACCGGGGAGCTGTTTTTT.

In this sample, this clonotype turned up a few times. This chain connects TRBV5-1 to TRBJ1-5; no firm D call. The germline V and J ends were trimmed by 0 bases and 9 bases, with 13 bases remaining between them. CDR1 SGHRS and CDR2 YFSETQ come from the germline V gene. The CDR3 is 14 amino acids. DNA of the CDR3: TGCGCCAGCAGCTTGGGGGCAGGCGGAGGGCCCCAGCATTTT. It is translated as CASSLGAGGGPQHF.

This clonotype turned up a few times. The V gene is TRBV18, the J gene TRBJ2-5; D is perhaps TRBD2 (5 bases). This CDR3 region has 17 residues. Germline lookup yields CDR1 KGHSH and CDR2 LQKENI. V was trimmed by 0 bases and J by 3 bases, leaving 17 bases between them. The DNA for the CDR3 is TGTGCCAGCTCACCACCGATTTTGGCGACGGGAAAAGAGACCCAGTACTTC. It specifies CASSPPILATGKETQYF.

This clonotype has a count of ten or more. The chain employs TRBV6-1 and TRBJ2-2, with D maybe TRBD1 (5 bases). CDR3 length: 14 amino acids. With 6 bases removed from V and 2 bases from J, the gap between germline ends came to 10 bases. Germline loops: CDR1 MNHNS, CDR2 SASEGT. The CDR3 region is CASRWGYNTGELFF. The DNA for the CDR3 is TGTGCCAGCAGATGGGGCTACAACACCGGGGAGCTGTTTTTT.